These 14 T cell receptor beta chains came from one sample sequenced in a study of cytomegalovirus exposure and HLA in healthy donors (dated by TCRdb to 2017 to 2019). The library relied on the immunoSEQ multiplex PCR assay. The multiplex PCR relied on a mix of 60 forward primers for TCR Vbeta segments and 13 reverse primers for TCR Jbeta segments. The immuneACCESS repertoire file appears here via TCRdb, limited to in-frame rearrangements. These files lack a portion of the clones; in checked studies, under half of the deficit traces to unresolved V genes, and the cause of the others is not known. The sample table lists approximately 150,000 clones, roughly 9.4% of them with a count of one. In total, the top ten clones hold about 1.7% of the sample. Sequencing was done on a sample of PBMCs. The receptors stem from a male donor in good health and CMV-seronegative.

This clone was observed a few times. This sequence joins TRBV6-5 and TRBJ2-1, with a tentative D call TRBD2 (6 bases). The ends were cut back, 2 bases at V and 4 bases at J, with 12 bases in the middle. This CDR3 contains 15 residues. Germline V gives CDR1 MNHEY, CDR2 SVGAGI. The CDR3 sequence: CASSYVGGPYNEQFF. CDR3 nucleotides: TGTGCCAGCAGTTACGTCGGGGGTCCGTACAATGAGCAGTTCTTC.

This clone occurred a few times. This sample also contains other DNA sequences that code for the same CDR3. This rearrangement joins TRBV7-6 to TRBJ2-6, with D uncertain. CDR1 SGHVS and CDR2 FNYEAQ come from the germline V gene. Trimming removed 2 bases from V and 4 bases from J, with 9 bases in between. The CDR3 length is 15 residues. The CDR3 protein is CASSLSSSGANVLTF. The CDR3 bases are TGTGCCAGCAGCTTATCGAGCTCCGGGGCCAACGTCCTGACTTTC.

The V gene is TRBV5-1, the J gene TRBJ2-1; 12 nucleotides line up with TRBD2. Germline CDR1 is SGHRS and CDR2 is YFSETQ. The J segment lost 7 bases and the V segment lost 0 bases, leaving 8 bases of the junction unmatched. The CDR3 length is 17 residues. CDR3 sequence reads: CASSLGFPSGGANEQFF. The DNA of the CDR3 is TGCGCCAGCAGCTTGGGGTTTCCTAGCGGGGGGGCGAATGAGCAGTTCTTC.

This clone occurred a few times. V gene TRBV5-6 combines with J gene TRBJ2-7, with TRBD1 identical over 11 bases. Germline V lookup: CDR1 SGHDT, CDR2 YYEEEE. V shed 2 bases and J 7 bases; nucleotides not matched to a gene: 8. CDR3 size: 15 residues. CDR3 sequence reads: CASSFRTGGSGEQYF. In DNA form, the CDR3 reads TGTGCCAGCAGCTTCCGGACAGGGGGCTCGGGGGAGCAGTACTTC.

The chain links TRBV19 to TRBJ2-6; TRBD1 might be the D (6 bases). The V gene lost 1 base and the J gene lost 0 bases, with 7 bases spanning the gap. The CDR3 contains 16 residues. Germline V CDR1 and CDR2: LNHDA, SQIVND (reference sequence). The CDR3 region is CASSIGTVSGANVLTF. The CDR3 region has the DNA TGTGCCAGTAGTATAGGGACAGTCTCTGGGGCCAACGTCCTGACTTTC.

This clone was recorded a few times. The CDR3 reads CASSSGQVNEKLFF. The CDR3 coding sequence is TGCGCCAGCAGCTCAGGACAGGTTAATGAAAAACTGTTTTTT. The V and J genes are TRBV5-1 and TRBJ1-4, with 7 bases aligning to TRBD1. Germline CDR1 is SGHRS and CDR2 is YFSETQ. J gave up 4 bases and V 3 bases, and 3 bases lay outside the gene matches. The CDR3 runs to 14 residues.

This clone was seen a few times. The chain joins TRBV7-3 to TRBJ2-1, with D hard to call. The V end lost 5 bases, the J end lost 0 bases, and 8 bases lay between the germline ends. Germline V gives CDR1 SGHTA, CDR2 FQGTGA. CDR3 length: 14 amino acids. The DNA of the CDR3 is TGTGCCAGCAGCCCCGTGAGCTCCTACAATGAGCAGTTCTTC. Protein product: CASSPVSSYNEQFF.

This clone was seen more than once but under ten times. V and J are TRBV9 and TRBJ2-1, with no clear D. The CDR3 is made up of 13 amino acids. The germline CDR1 and CDR2 sequences are SGDLS and YYNGEE. V lost 3 bases to trimming and J lost 10 bases, with 14 bases between them. As DNA, the CDR3 is TGTGCCAGCAGCGAGTACAGTGAAACCGAGCAGTTCTTC. Its translation is CASSEYSETEQFF.

This clone was detected only a few times. The chain is built from TRBV5-1 and TRBJ2-1; 8 nucleotides agree with TRBD1. The CDR3 is made up of 15 amino acids. From germline, CDR1 is SGHRS and CDR2 YFSETQ. With V trimmed by 5 bases and J by 7 bases, 11 bases remained unmatched. CDR3: CASSPGQGFRNEQFF. For the CDR3, the DNA is TGCGCCAGCAGTCCCGGACAGGGATTTAGGAATGAGCAGTTCTTC.

This clone was seen only a few times. This chain connects TRBV5-6 to TRBJ2-7; 7 nucleotides align to TRBD2. V was clipped by 3 bases and J by 3 bases; unmatched bases: 3. Germline loops: CDR1 SGHDT, CDR2 YYEEEE. The CDR3 totals 13 residues. The CDR3 nucleotides read TGTGCCAGCAGCTACCCGGGGGGCTACGAGCAGTACTTC. It specifies CASSYPGGYEQYF.

The genes are TRBV28 and TRBJ1-5; TRBD1 might be the D (5 bases). This CDR3 spans 16 amino acids. In germline, CDR1 is MDHEN, CDR2 SYDVKM. Deletions cut 8 bases from V and 5 bases from J, with 22 bases between. Written as DNA, the CDR3 is TGTGCCAGCCTTTCCTCGGAGGGTTGGGGGGATCAGCCCCAGCATTTT. Its translation is CASLSSEGWGDQPQHF.

The CDR3 loop reads CASRRQGANTGELFF. The DNA of the CDR3 is TGTGCCAGCAGGCGACAGGGGGCGAACACCGGGGAGCTGTTTTTT. V and J are TRBV2 and TRBJ2-2; 9 bases align to TRBD1. CDR1 and CDR2 from the germline V gene are SNHLY and FYNNEI. The CDR3 length is 15 residues. V dropped 6 bases and J dropped 0; count of bases not matched to a gene: 2.

A few counts support this clone. This chain links TRBV9 with TRBJ2-2; D call uncertain. The germline V gene encodes CDR1 SGDLS and CDR2 YYNGEE. Deletions cut 0 bases from V and 3 bases from J, with 9 bases between. The CDR3 runs 15 residues. The CDR3 DNA follows: TGTGCCAGCAGCGTAGCTACGGGTTACACCGGGGAGCTGTTTTTT. As protein: CASSVATGYTGELFF.

The genes are TRBV2 and TRBJ1-1; D remains unclear. The CDR3 has 13 residues. The germline V gene has CDR1 SNHLY and CDR2 FYNNEI. V lost 2 bases and J lost 5, with 9 bases in between. The CDR3 reads CASSERFGTEAFF. The CDR3 DNA sequence: TGTGCCAGCAGTGAAAGGTTCGGGACTGAAGCTTTCTTT.